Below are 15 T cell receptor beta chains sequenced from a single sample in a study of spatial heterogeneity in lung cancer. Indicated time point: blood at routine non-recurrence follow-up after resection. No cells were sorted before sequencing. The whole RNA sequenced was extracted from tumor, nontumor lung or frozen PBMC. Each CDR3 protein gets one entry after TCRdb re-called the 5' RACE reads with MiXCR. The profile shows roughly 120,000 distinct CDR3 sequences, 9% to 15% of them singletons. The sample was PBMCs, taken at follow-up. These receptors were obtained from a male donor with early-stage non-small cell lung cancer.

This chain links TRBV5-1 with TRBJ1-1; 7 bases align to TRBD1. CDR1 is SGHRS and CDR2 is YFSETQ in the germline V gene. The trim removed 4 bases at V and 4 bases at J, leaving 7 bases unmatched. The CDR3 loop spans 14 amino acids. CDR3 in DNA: TGCGCCAGCAGCGAATACAGGGGAAGCACTGAAGCTTTCTTT. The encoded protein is CASSEYRGSTEAFF.

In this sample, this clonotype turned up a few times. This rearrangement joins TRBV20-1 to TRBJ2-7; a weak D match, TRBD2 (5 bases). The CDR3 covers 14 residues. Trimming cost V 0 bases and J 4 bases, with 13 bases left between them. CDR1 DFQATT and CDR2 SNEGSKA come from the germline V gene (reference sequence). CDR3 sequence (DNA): TGCAGTGCTAGAGATGTCTTACTAGATTACGAGCAGTACTTC. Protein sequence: CSARDVLLDYEQYF.

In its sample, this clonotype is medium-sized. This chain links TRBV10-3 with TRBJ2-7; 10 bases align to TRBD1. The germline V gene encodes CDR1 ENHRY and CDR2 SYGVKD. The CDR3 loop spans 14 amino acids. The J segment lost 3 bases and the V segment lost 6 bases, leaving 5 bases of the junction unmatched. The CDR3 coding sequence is TGTGCCATCAGGCGGACAGGGGGGGACTACGAGCAGTACTTC. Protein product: CAIRRTGGDYEQYF.

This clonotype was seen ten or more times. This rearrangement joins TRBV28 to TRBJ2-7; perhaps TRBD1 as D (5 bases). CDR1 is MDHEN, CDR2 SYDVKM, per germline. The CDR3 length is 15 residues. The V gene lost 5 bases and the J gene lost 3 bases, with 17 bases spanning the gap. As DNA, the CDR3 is TGTGCCAGCAGTCCTCCAGGGTTTTCCCTCTACGAGCAGTACTTC. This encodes CASSPPGFSLYEQYF.

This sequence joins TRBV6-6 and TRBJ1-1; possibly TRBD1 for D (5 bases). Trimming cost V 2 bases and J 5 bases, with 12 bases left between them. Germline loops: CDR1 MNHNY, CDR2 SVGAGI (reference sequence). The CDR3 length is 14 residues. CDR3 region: CASSYGRGTTEAFF. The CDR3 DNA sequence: TGTGCCAGCAGTTACGGGCGGGGGACGACTGAAGCTTTCTTT.

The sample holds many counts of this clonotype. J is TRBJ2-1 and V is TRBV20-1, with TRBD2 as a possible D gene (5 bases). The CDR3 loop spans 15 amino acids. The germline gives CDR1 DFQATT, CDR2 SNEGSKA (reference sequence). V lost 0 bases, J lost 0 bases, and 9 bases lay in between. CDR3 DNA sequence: TGCAGTGCTAGAGAGCTAGCCCTCTCCTACAATGAGCAGTTCTTC. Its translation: CSARELALSYNEQFF.

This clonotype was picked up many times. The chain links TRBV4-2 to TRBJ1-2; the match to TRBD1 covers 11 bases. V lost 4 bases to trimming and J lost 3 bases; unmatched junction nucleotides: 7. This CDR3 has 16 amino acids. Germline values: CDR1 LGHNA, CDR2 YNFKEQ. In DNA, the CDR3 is TGTGCCAGCAGCCCCGGACAGGGGGCGTTCGACTATGGCTACACCTTC. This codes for CASSPGQGAFDYGYTF.

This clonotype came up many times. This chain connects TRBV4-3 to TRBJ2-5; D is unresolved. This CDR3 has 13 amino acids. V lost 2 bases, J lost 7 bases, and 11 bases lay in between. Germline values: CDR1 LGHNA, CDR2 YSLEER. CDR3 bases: TGCGCCAGCAGCCAAAAACAGTCAGTGACCCAGTACTTC. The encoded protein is CASSQKQSVTQYF.

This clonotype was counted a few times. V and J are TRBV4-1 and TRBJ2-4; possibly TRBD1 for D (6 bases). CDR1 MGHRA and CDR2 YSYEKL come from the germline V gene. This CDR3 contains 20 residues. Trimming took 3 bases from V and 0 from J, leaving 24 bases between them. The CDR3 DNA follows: TGCGCCAGCAGCCATCAAGACACCTTAGGGGGAGACGTAGCCAAAAACATTCAGTACTTC. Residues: CASSHQDTLGGDVAKNIQYF.

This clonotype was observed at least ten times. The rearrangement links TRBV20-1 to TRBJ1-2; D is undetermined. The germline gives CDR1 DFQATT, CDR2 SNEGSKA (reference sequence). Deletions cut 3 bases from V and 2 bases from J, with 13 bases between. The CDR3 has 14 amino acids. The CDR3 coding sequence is TGCAGTGCTAGGCCTCCGGAACGAAACTATGGCTACACCTTC. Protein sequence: CSARPPERNYGYTF.

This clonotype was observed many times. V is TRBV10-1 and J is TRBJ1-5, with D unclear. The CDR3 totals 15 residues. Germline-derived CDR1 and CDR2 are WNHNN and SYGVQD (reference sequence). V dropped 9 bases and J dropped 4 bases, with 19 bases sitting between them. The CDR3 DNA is TGCGCCAGTGTTGTCGGGGAGAATGGGAATCAGCCCCAGCATTTT. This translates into CASVVGENGNQPQHF.

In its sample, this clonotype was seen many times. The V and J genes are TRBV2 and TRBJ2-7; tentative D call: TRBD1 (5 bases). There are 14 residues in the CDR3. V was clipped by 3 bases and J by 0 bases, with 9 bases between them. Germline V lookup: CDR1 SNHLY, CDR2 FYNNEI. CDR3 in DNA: TGTGCCAGCAGTGATGGGGCAGGCTCCTACGAGCAGTACTTC. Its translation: CASSDGAGSYEQYF.

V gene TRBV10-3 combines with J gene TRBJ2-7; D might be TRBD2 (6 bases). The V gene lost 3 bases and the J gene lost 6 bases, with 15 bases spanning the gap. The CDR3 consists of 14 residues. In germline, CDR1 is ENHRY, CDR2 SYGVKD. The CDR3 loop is CAISDLGGEAEQYF. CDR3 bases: TGTGCCATCAGTGATCTTGGAGGGGAGGCCGAGCAGTACTTC.

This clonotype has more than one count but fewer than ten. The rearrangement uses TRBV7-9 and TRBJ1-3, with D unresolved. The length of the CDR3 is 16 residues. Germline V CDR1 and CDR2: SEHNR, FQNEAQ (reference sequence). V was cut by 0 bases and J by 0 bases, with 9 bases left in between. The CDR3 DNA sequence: TGTGCCAGCAGCTTAGCAGGCCGTCTCTCTGGAAACACCATATATTTT. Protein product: CASSLAGRLSGNTIYF.

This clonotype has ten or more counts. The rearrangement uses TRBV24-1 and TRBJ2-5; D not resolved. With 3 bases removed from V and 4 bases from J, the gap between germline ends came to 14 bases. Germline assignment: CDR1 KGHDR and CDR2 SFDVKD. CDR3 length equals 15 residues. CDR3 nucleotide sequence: TGTGCCACCAGTGATCCCGGTGGCTGGGGAGAGACCCAGTACTTC. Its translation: CATSDPGGWGETQYF.